This T cell receptor (beta chain) is from a study of T cells after yellow fever vaccination. Trimming removed 3 bases from V and 2 bases from J, with 14 bases in between. The germline V gene encodes CDR1 SGHTA and CDR2 FQGNSA. The CDR3 covers 15 residues. Points on this clonotype: The antigen is unknown.

General study findings and limits: It was the secondary response that reached its peak faster, day 5 versus 15, but it was weaker. Contamination by abundant bulk-population clonotypes could be present in FACS-sorted repertoires. Most clones from primary vaccination were detected again post-booster (roughly 95% CD4, about 85% CD8).

The authors made TCR cDNA by 5'RACE template switching, adding a universal primer site and UMIs. TCRdb re-analysed the 5' RACE reads in MiXCR, keeping a single row per CDR3 protein. This table has more than 300,000 distinct CDR3 sequences, approximately 4.3% appearing once. The chain carries TRBV7-2 and TRBJ2-7, with D possibly matching TRBD2 (6 bases). This material consisted of PBMCs, taken 15 days after the yellow fever booster vaccination. This receptor was identified in a young man who received the YFV17D yellow fever vaccine. The CDR3 here is CASSFSGLPPYEQYF. CDR3 coding DNA: TGTGCCAGCAGCTTCAGCGGGCTCCCTCCCTACGAGCAGTACTTC.